This T cell receptor beta chain derives from a study of cytomegalovirus exposure and HLA in healthy donors. General study results and limits: V- and J-gene trimming of TCR beta was linked (in a later analysis) to a missense DCLRE1C variant.

Note on this clone: Its target is not known.

This PCR relied on a set of 60 Vbeta primers and 13 Jbeta primers. TCRdb keeps only in-frame clones here, not all; method: immunoSEQ multiplex PCR. Of about 130,000 clones in the sample, approximately 78% were seen once. Germline V lookup: CDR1 SNHLY, CDR2 FYNNEI. V shed 6 bases and J shed 2 bases, with 26 bases lying between them. The CDR3 runs 18 residues. Sequences were obtained from PBMCs. The chain links TRBV2 to TRBJ2-7; perhaps TRBD1 as D (6 bases). The receptor's source is a woman in her 50s in good health and CMV-seropositive. This CDR3 reads CASRSNPGADSRPYEQYF. DNA of the CDR3: TGTGCCAGCAGGTCAAACCCAGGGGCCGACAGCCGGCCCTACGAGCAGTACTTC.